Below, 22 T cell receptor beta chains from the same sample are listed, as sequenced in a study of graft-versus-host responses after intestinal transplantation. Assay: immunoSEQ multiplex PCR; the TCRdb copy retains only in-frame clones and omits some. This table has 99,000 or so clones, roughly 90% appearing once. These TCRs' antigens remain unknown. The sample consisted of unstimulated CD8+ T cells sorted from spleen or lymph node cells, taken before transplant. The receptors were sampled from a human donor who was the organ donor for an intestinal transplant.

The chain links TRBV4-1 to TRBJ1-2, with 9 bases aligning to TRBD1. The length of the CDR3 is 14 residues. Germline V gene data show CDR1 as MGHRA and CDR2 as YSYEKL. The junction had 6 bases not matched to a gene; V was cut back by 1 base and J by 9 bases. The CDR3 sequence: CASSQGDRDFSYTF. Here the CDR3 DNA reads TGCGCCAGCAGCCAAGGGGACAGGGATTTTAGCTACACCTTC.

A word on this clone: Other DNA sequences in this specimen translate into the identical CDR3. This chain uses TRBV4-1 with TRBJ2-5; D uncertain. Germline V gene data show CDR1 as MGHRA and CDR2 as YSYEKL. The CDR3 runs 17 residues. V lost 3 bases and J 0 bases, leaving 17 bases between the germline ends. For the CDR3, the DNA is TGCGCCAGCAGCCAGGAAATTGAGATCGACTACCAAGAGACCCAGTACTTC. It specifies CASSQEIEIDYQETQYF.

This chain joins TRBV11-1 and TRBJ2-1; a possible D gene is TRBD2 (5 bases). The germline CDR1 and CDR2 sequences are SGHAT and FQDESV (reference sequence). Trimming left V 5 bases short and J 6 bases short, with 29 bases between. This CDR3 is 19 amino acids long. CDR3 in DNA: TGTGCCAGCAGCCCGATCCTACCGCCTGCGCGGGCTTTGATCAATGAGCAGTTCTTC. The encoded protein is CASSPILPPARALINEQFF.

The gene calls are TRBV30 and TRBJ2-2, with 7 bases that match TRBD1. The ends lost 2 bases at V and 4 bases at J; junction bases unmatched: 7. The length of the CDR3 is 15 residues. The V gene's germline CDR1 is GTSNPN and CDR2 SVGIG (reference sequence). The CDR3 sequence is CAWSSSTGPTGELFF. The CDR3 DNA reads as TGTGCCTGGAGTTCATCGACAGGGCCCACCGGGGAGCTGTTTTTT.

The chain carries TRBV6-1 and TRBJ1-2, with no clear D. This CDR3 comprises 14 residues. Germline values: CDR1 MNHNS, CDR2 SASEGT. V was trimmed by 2 bases and J by 4 bases, leaving 11 bases between them. In DNA form, the CDR3 reads TGTGCCAGCAGTGAATTTGGAGGCGTCTATGGCTACACCTTC. Residues: CASSEFGGVYGYTF.

The chain uses TRBV25-1 and TRBJ2-1, with 14 nucleotides matching TRBD2. Unmatched junction bases numbered 0, after V lost 8 bases and J lost 3 bases. CDR3 length: 14 amino acids. Germline-derived CDR1 and CDR2 are MGHDK and SYGVNS. CDR3: CASGLAGGYNEQFF. CDR3 coding DNA: TGTGCCAGCGGACTAGCGGGAGGCTACAATGAGCAGTTCTTC.

The rearrangement links TRBV4-1 to TRBJ1-3, with a possible D match to TRBD1 (5 bases). The CDR3 is made up of 14 amino acids. The germline CDR1 and CDR2 sequences are MGHRA and YSYEKL. Between the trimmed V and J ends, which lost 4 bases and 4 bases, there was a span of 11 bases. CDR3 nucleotides: TGCGCCAGCAGCCCCGGGGGATCCGGAAACACCATATATTTT. Protein product: CASSPGGSGNTIYF.

V usage is TRBV18 and J usage is TRBJ2-1; D call uncertain. V lost 2 bases to trimming and J lost 4 bases, with 18 bases between them. The CDR3 length is 17 residues. Germline V gene lookup returns CDR1 KGHSH and CDR2 LQKENI. CDR3 amino acids: CASSPKYSVLLYNEQFF. For the CDR3, the DNA is TGTGCCAGCTCACCAAAATACTCTGTTCTTCTTTACAATGAGCAGTTCTTC.

The chain uses TRBV6-5 and TRBJ2-7; D remains unclear. CDR3 length: 11 residues. Germline V gene sequence: CDR1 MNHEY, CDR2 SVGAGI. Deletions cut 2 bases from V and 5 bases from J, with 4 bases between. This CDR3 reads CASSYANEQYF. The CDR3 DNA follows: TGTGCCAGCAGTTACGCTAACGAGCAGTACTTC.

The CDR3 DNA reads as TGTGCCATTTCGGGACTAGCGGCCGAACCCTCCTACAATGAGCAGTTCTTC. Its translation is CAISGLAAEPSYNEQFF. This sequence joins TRBV7-9 and TRBJ2-1; 11 nucleotides align to TRBD2. The J segment lost 0 bases and the V segment lost 10 bases, leaving 11 bases of the junction unmatched. CDR1 is SEHNR and CDR2 is FQNEAQ in the germline V gene (reference sequence). The CDR3 runs to 17 residues.

This chain links TRBV7-9 with TRBJ1-1; D gene uncertain. Looked up from germline, CDR1 is SEHNR and CDR2 is FQNEAQ (reference sequence). The CDR3 runs 14 residues. The V and J ends lost 3 bases and 3 bases respectively, with 11 bases between them. CDR3 in amino acids: CASSLSFGDTEAFF. In DNA, the CDR3 is TGTGCCAGCAGCTTGTCATTCGGGGACACTGAAGCTTTCTTT. Full variable domain (remainder filled in from reference TRBV7-9 and TRBJ1-1): DTGVSQNPRHKITKRGQNVTFRCDPISEHNRLYWYRQTLGQGPEFLTYFQNEAQLEKSRLLSDRFSAERPKGSFSTLEIQRTEQGDSAMYLCASSLSFGDTEAFFGQGTRLTVV.

This clone was observed once. The rearrangement joins TRBV19 to TRBJ1-2, with D tentatively TRBD1 (5 bases). The V gene lost 6 bases and the J gene lost 3 bases, with 11 bases spanning the gap. This CDR3 comprises 13 residues. Germline V gives CDR1 LNHDA, CDR2 SQIVND (reference sequence). The CDR3 loop reads CASSTRVDYGYTF. The CDR3 DNA is TGTGCCAGTAGCACCAGGGTCGACTATGGCTACACCTTC.

This clone was seen only once. This chain connects TRBV4-1 to TRBJ2-1; a possible D gene is TRBD2 (6 bases). CDR1 is MGHRA, CDR2 YSYEKL, per germline. This CDR3 spans 14 amino acids. The ends were cut back, 4 bases at V and 2 bases at J, with 9 bases in the middle. CDR3 sequence reads: CASSPSVPYNEQFF. CDR3 nucleotide sequence: TGCGCCAGCAGCCCTAGCGTCCCCTACAATGAGCAGTTCTTC.

The chain carries TRBV9 and TRBJ2-7, with 8 positions matching TRBD1. Germline-derived CDR1 and CDR2 are SGDLS and YYNGEE. The CDR3 runs to 15 residues. The J segment lost 4 bases and the V segment lost 5 bases, leaving 11 bases of the junction unmatched. Written as DNA, the CDR3 is TGTGCCAGCAGTTACGGACAGGGACCGCAGTACGAGCAGTACTTC. It encodes CASSYGQGPQYEQYF.

As DNA, the CDR3 is TGCGCCAGCAGCTTGGGGGACAGGGGCACTGAAGCTTTCTTT. Amino acids: CASSLGDRGTEAFF. The chain uses TRBV5-1 and TRBJ1-1, with 10 bases fitting TRBD1. Germline-derived CDR1 and CDR2 are SGHRS and YFSETQ. The CDR3 totals 14 residues. Germline trimming cut 0 bases from V and 4 bases from J; bases unmatched to any gene: 0. Looking up the rest from reference TRBV5-1 and TRBJ1-1 gives the full variable domain: KAGVTQTPRYLIKTRGQQVTLSCSPISGHRSVSWYQQTPGQGLQFLFEYFSETQRNKGNFPGRFSGRQFSNSRSEMNVSTLELGDSALYLCASSLGDRGTEAFFGQGTRLTVV.

This clone showed up just once. The gene calls are TRBV9 and TRBJ2-1; 12 nucleotides line up with TRBD2. Germline CDR1 reads SGDLS; CDR2 reads YYNGEE. J gave up 2 bases and V 3 bases, and 3 bases lay outside the gene matches. The CDR3 runs 16 residues. CDR3 region: CASSESSGRAYNEQFF. The CDR3 bases are TGTGCCAGCAGCGAGTCTAGCGGGAGGGCCTACAATGAGCAGTTCTTC.

The chain carries TRBV6-1 and TRBJ1-1; 7 bases fit TRBD1. Germline lookup yields CDR1 MNHNS and CDR2 SASEGT. This CDR3 is built from 14 residues. V lost 5 bases, J lost 4 bases, and 7 bases stayed unmatched. The CDR3 bases are TGTGCCAGCAGTAACCGACAGGGTTTCACTGAAGCTTTCTTT. Translating gives CASSNRQGFTEAFF.

This chain connects TRBV6-6 to TRBJ2-1; 10 nucleotides line up with TRBD2. CDR1 MNHNY and CDR2 SVGAGI come from the germline V gene (reference sequence). V lost 2 bases and J lost 9; bases outside the gene matches: 10. CDR3 length: 16 residues. CDR3 amino acids: CASSYASGGKGFEQFF. The CDR3 nucleotides are TGTGCCAGCAGTTACGCTAGCGGGGGTAAAGGGTTTGAGCAGTTCTTC.

The chain employs TRBV4-2 and TRBJ2-7, with D uncertain. Trimming took 3 bases from V and 0 from J, leaving 6 bases between them. The germline V gene has CDR1 LGHNA and CDR2 YNFKEQ. The CDR3 covers 13 residues. CDR3 loop: CASSQTGSYEQYF. The CDR3 region has the DNA TGTGCCAGCAGCCAGACGGGCTCCTACGAGCAGTACTTC.

The chain has TRBV19 and TRBJ2-5, with 7 bases that match TRBD1. J lost 6 bases, V lost 6 bases, and 13 bases had no gene match. Germline CDR1 is LNHDA and CDR2 is SQIVND (reference sequence). The CDR3 extends over 15 amino acids. CDR3: CASRQNDRVGKTQYF. CDR3 sequence (DNA): TGTGCCAGTAGGCAAAACGACAGGGTGGGGAAGACCCAGTACTTC.

The rearrangement links TRBV10-1 to TRBJ2-1, with 9 bases lining up with TRBD2. The CDR3 spans 15 residues. Germline trimming cut 8 bases from V and 5 bases from J; bases unmatched to any gene: 10. Germline CDR1 is WNHNN and CDR2 is SYGVQD (reference sequence). The CDR3 protein is CASGHGLARHNEQFF. As DNA, the CDR3 is TGCGCCAGCGGGCACGGACTAGCGCGACACAATGAGCAGTTCTTC.

The V call is TRBV5-1, the J call TRBJ2-7; 12 bases align to TRBD2. The V segment lost 4 bases and the J segment 3 bases; nucleotides outside the gene matches: 2. The germline gives CDR1 SGHRS, CDR2 YFSETQ. CDR3 length: 14 amino acids. CDR3 sequence reads: CASSPGLAGYEQYF. CDR3 bases: TGCGCCAGCAGCCCGGGACTAGCGGGCTACGAGCAGTACTTC.